These T cell receptor beta chains were read from a single sample in a study of blood T cell repertoires in COVID-19. Profiling relied on immunoSEQ multiplex PCR, and the TCRdb table lists in-frame clones only, not all of them. The sample lists 150,000 or so clones; approximately 84% were seen once. Input material: peripheral blood. The receptors here all came from an older woman with acute or convalescent COVID-19. Each CDR3 is given with its conserved first and last residue. D genes are given only for firm matches. A row's size may be missing; if present it is once, few, many or a size class.

D gene	clone size	V gene	J gene	CDR3 DNA	CDR3 protein
TRBD1	.	TRBV30	TRBJ2-2	TGTGCTTGCTCCCGGGACAGCACGAACACCGGGGAGCTGTTTTTT	CACSRDSTNTGELFF
TRBD1	once	TRBV7-2	TRBJ1-5	TGTGCCAGCAGCGCGGGGACAGGACGCAACCAGCCCCAGCATTTT	CASSAGTGRNQPQHF
.	.	TRBV28	TRBJ2-7	TGTGCCAGCAGTTTGCGCGCGTTGATCTACGAGCAGTACTTC	CASSLRALIYEQYF
.	.	TRBV12-3/TRBV12-4	TRBJ1-6	TGTGCCAGCAGCTTCAATTCACCCCTCCACTTT	CASSFNSPLHF
TRBD1	.	TRBV3-1/TRBV3-2	TRBJ1-2	TGTGCCAGCAGACGGACAGGTCCTATGGGTTACACCTTC	CASRRTGPMGYTF
TRBD2	.	TRBV19	TRBJ2-7	TGTGCCAGTAGTATATACCTAGCGGGAGCCTACGAGCAGTACTTC	CASSIYLAGAYEQYF
TRBD1	.	TRBV28	TRBJ1-2	TGTGCCAGCAGTCGTCCCAGGGGGGATCGCCACTCTAACTATGGCTACACCTTC	CASSRPRGDRHSNYGYTF
TRBD2	.	TRBV5-1	TRBJ2-1	TGCGCCAGCAGCAAAATCAACCCCGCGGGAGGAACCTACAATGAGCAGTTCTTC	CASSKINPAGGTYNEQFF
.	.	TRBV2	TRBJ1-5	TGTGCCAGCCAAGGTTCGAGGAATCAGCCCCAGCATTTT	CASQGSRNQPQHF
TRBD2	.	TRBV28	TRBJ2-1	TGTGCCAGCAGTTTGCTAGCGGGAGCGACCTACAATGAGCAGTTCTTC	CASSLLAGATYNEQFF
.	once	TRBV13	TRBJ2-1	TGTGCCAGCAGCTCCCTTATAATCAATGAGCAGTTCTTC	CASSSLIINEQFF
.	.	TRBV28	TRBJ1-6	TGTGCCAGCGAAGACAGGTGGGGATCACCCCTCCACTTT	CASEDRWGSPLHF
TRBD1	.	TRBV9	TRBJ2-5	TGTGCCAGCAGCGTAGCCGGGACAGGGATGGGGACCCAGTACTTC	CASSVAGTGMGTQYF
TRBD2	.	TRBV10-1	TRBJ2-7	TGCGCCAGCCGACAACCGGACGTAATAGCGGGAGGCCTCTACGAGCAGTACTTC	CASRQPDVIAGGLYEQYF
TRBD2	.	TRBV6-4	TRBJ2-2	TGTGCCAGCAGTGACTCTACCGGAGCGGGAGCCGGGGAGCTGTTTTTT	CASSDSTGAGAGELFF
.	few	TRBV18	TRBJ2-3	TGTGCCAGCTCACCGTGGGGGCTAGCGGCAAAGAACACAGATACGCAGTATTTT	CASSPWGLAAKNTDTQYF
TRBD2	.	TRBV7-3	TRBJ2-5	TGTGCCAGCAGCTCAGGGGCTAGCGGGAGTTGGGAGACCCAGTACTTC	CASSSGASGSWETQYF
TRBD1	.	TRBV10-3	TRBJ2-7	TGTGCCACGTCGGGACAGGGCCCCTACGAGCAGTACTTC	CATSGQGPYEQYF
.	once	TRBV10-3	TRBJ2-5	TGTGCCATCAGCGCCACTAACACGCAAGAGACCCAGTACTTC	CAISATNTQETQYF
.	.	TRBV12-3/TRBV12-4	TRBJ2-1	TGTGCCAGCAGTTTCGGGAGAAGGAATGAGCAGTTCTTC	CASSFGRRNEQFF
.	few	TRBV9	TRBJ2-7	TGTGCCAGCAGCGTAGAAGCGACTGTAGGCTACGAGCAGTACTTC	CASSVEATVGYEQYF
.	.	TRBV7-6	TRBJ1-4	TGTGCCAGCAGCCAGGCCGGTCCGACTAATGAAAAACTGTTTTTT	CASSQAGPTNEKLFF
.	.	TRBV12-5	TRBJ2-3	TGTGCTAGTGGTTTGGTACAAGGGGGCACAGATACGCAGTATTTT	CASGLVQGGTDTQYF
TRBD1	.	TRBV28	TRBJ1-4	TGTGCCAGCAGTTTTCGAGGGGGCGATGAAAAACTGTTTTTT	CASSFRGGDEKLFF
.	.	TRBV11-3	TRBJ2-3	TGTGCCAGTTCGAAGGGACAAGATATCGATACGCAGTATTTT	CASSKGQDIDTQYF
.	.	TRBV11-2	TRBJ1-6	TGTGCCAGCAGCCTCTCGACACTGAGCTCCTATAATTCACCCCTCCACTTT	CASSLSTLSSYNSPLHF
.	.	TRBV5-4	TRBJ1-1	TGTGCCAGCAGCTCGCCTGGGTTGGCAGGGCCGAACACTGAAGCTTTCTTT	CASSSPGLAGPNTEAFF
TRBD2	.	TRBV28	TRBJ2-1	TGTGCCAGCAGTTCTAGCGGGAGCTCCTACAATGAGCAGTTCTTC	CASSSSGSSYNEQFF
TRBD2	.	TRBV28	TRBJ2-5	TGTGCCAGCAGTTCAAGCGGGAGCTATAACCGGGGTCAAGAGACCCAGTACTTC	CASSSSGSYNRGQETQYF
TRBD2	.	TRBV6-5	TRBJ2-7	TGTGCCAGCTCGGGCCTTTGGGTAGCGGGCTACGAGCAGTACTTC	CASSGLWVAGYEQYF
.	.	TRBV7-7	TRBJ2-7	TGTGCTAGCAGCTTATTCCCAGGGGTCGGCCACGAGCAGTACTTC	CASSLFPGVGHEQYF